The T cell receptor (beta chain) described here comes from a study of blood T cell repertoires in COVID-19. Looking at the study overall: Some COVID-19 samples were acute and others convalescent; all came from the United States, Italy and Spain. From T cells, B-cell-depleted T cells, or PBMCs came the material, which was cDNA or gDNA.

V lost 3 bases, J lost 4 bases, and 12 bases lay in between. The germline gives CDR1 KGHSH, CDR2 LQKENI. The CDR3 contains 14 residues. In the authors' workflow: Reference gene primer amplification gave nucleated cell count estimates. The protocol was immunoSEQ multiplex PCR, while the TCRdb copy is restricted to in-frame clones and leaves out a portion. From that table come the V and J calls and clone size; the DNA was used to work out D and trimming. Among approximately 260,000 clones listed, roughly nine tenths were seen once. The TCR comes from a man in his sixties who had recovered from COVID-19. This chain connects TRBV18 to TRBJ1-1, with D maybe TRBD1 (6 bases). Specimen: peripheral blood. CDR3 coding DNA: TGTGCCAGCTCACCGCAGGGGTTCGGCACTGAAGCTTTCTTT. It yields the protein CASSPQGFGTEAFF. Looking up the rest from reference TRBV18 and TRBJ1-1 gives the full variable domain: NAGVMQNPRHLVRRRGQEARLRCSPMKGHSHVYWYRQLPEEGLKFMVYLQKENIIDESGMPKERFSAEFPKEGPSILRIQQVVRGDSAAYFCASSPQGFGTEAFFGQGTRLTVV.